This T cell receptor (beta chain) is drawn from a study of T cell repertoires in cytomegalovirus infection (dated by TCRdb to the late 2010s). Study-level background: Donor HLA type was relevant to the analysis, because carriage of CMV infection together with the matching HLA type was indicated by public TCR beta signatures. The paper as a whole reports these results and caveats: In both this cohort and an independent approximately 400-donor cohort, the cumulative frequency of public TCR beta family members distinguished carriers of CMV infection plus the relevant HLA type. The ex vivo response was dominated by HLA-C-restricted CMV-specific TCR beta clonotypes, which also provided the single most frequent clonotype in two of eight donors.

These reads were obtained on an Illumina HiSeq 1500. TCRdb's own reprocessing of the public reads used fastp at Q25 and MiXCR and kept productive beta chains. Rows with one shared CDR3 protein collapse into an entry with the most common genes and DNA. The sample has just over 150,000 distinct CDR3 sequences on record, 20% to 25% of them singletons. The ten largest clones represent over 9.5% of the sample. About this clonotype itself: It has no known antigen specificity. One base away there is no much larger clone; base qualities are not given.

The junction shows trimming of 5 bases on V and 0 bases on J, and the gene matches do not reach 7 bases of it. The CDR3 starts with the cysteine, ends with the phenylalanine, and has 16 residues. Only the CDR3 part of the read is kept: 48 bases, read in frame from the first base. CDR1 and CDR2, looked up from the germline V gene, are SGHVS and FNYEAQ. The receptor's source is a human donor in good health (CMV status not recorded). Some clones in this sample may be carry-over from other donors' samples. The specimen was PBMCs. The chain links TRBV7-6 with TRBJ2-5, with 9 bases aligning to TRBD2. The base sequence is TGTGCCAGCAGCCAGAGGCTAGCGGGGTACCAAGAGACCCAGTACTTC. Its protein reads: CASSQRLAGYQETQYF.